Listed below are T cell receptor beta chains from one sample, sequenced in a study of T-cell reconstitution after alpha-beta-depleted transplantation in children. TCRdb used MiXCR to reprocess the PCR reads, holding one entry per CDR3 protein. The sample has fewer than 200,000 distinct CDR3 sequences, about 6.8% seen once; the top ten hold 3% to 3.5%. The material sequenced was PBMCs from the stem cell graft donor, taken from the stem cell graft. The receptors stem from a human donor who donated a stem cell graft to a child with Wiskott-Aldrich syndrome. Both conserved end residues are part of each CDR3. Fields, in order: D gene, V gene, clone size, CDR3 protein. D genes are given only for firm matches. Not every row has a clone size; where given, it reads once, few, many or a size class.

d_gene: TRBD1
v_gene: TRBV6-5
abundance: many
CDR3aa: CASPLTGVVPGELFF

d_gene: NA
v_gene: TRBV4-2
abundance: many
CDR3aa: CASSQGGASSGANVLTF

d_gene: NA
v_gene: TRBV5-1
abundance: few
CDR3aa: CASSLGHGPDTQYF

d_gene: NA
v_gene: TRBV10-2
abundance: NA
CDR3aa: CASSAASSGEQFF

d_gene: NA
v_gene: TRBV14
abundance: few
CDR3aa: CASRLEGSALEAFF

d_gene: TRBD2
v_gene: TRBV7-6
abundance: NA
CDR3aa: CASSQHGTTGFSGANVLTF

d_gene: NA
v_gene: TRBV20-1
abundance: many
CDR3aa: CSAPQGTHTEAFF

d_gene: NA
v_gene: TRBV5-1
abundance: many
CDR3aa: CASKDIGTPNEKLFF

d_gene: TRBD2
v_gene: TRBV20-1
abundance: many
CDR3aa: CSARDRVSGGRVEQYF

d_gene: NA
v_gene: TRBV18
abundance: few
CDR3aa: CASEPWGNYGYTF

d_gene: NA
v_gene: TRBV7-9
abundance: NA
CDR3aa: CASSARTEQETQYF

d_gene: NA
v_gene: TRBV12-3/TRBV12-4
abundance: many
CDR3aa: CASSPQLGKGDYGYTF

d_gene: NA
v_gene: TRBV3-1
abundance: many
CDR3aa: CASSRDTLSGELFF

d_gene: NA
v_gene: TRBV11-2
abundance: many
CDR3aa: CASSLVDTEAFF

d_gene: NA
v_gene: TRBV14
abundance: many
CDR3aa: CASSRRLVTGELFF

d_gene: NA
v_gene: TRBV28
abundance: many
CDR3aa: CATSTGYGYTF

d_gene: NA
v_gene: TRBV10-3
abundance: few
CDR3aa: CAISEDGDRPQHF